The present T cell receptor (beta chain) was sequenced within a study of molecular identifiers for immune sequencing clone quantification. Previously described methods and listed TCR primers produced bulk TCR libraries. Each CDR3 protein is one row after TCRdb ran MiXCR on the PCR reads. This table holds about 500,000 distinct CDR3 sequences, roughly 26% found once. The CDR3 length is 14 residues. CDR1 is ENHRY and CDR2 is SYGVKD in the germline V gene. Trimming took 2 bases from V and 3 from J; bases not matched to a gene: 4. This clonotype has ten or more counts. Material: naive CD8+ T cells from blood, with Jurkat cell RNA spiked in. The sample's subset: FACS-sorted CD8+CD4-CCR7+CD45RA+ naive T cells. The chain uses TRBV10-3 and TRBJ2-7, with TRBD1 matching 7 bases. The sequence was obtained from a human donor in good health. Some libraries in this study had Jurkat cell RNA spiked in. The CDR3 nucleotides read TGTGCCATCAGTGAGCCGGGACAGCTCTACGAGCAGTACTTC. Its translation: CAISEPGQLYEQYF.